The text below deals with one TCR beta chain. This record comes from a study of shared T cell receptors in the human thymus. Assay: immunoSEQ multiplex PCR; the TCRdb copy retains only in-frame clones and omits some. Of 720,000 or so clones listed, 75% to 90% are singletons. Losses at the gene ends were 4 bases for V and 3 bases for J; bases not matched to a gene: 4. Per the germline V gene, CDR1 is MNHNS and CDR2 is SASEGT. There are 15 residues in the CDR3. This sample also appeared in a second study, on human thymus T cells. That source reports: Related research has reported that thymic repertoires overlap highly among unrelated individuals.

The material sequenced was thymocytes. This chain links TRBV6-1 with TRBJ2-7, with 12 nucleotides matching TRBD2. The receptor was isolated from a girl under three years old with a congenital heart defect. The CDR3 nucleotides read TGTGCCAGCAGTGTCGGACTAGCGGGGATCTACGAGCAGTACTTC. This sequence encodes CASSVGLAGIYEQYF.